Each of the 5 T cell receptor beta chains below was sequenced from the same sample in a study of blood T cell repertoires in COVID-19. The method was immunoSEQ multiplex PCR; TCRdb's version includes in-frame clones alone and lacks a portion of them. The repertoire holds under 300,000 clones, approximately 84% seen once, with more than 1.2% in the top ten. The sample was peripheral blood. These receptor sequences come from a human donor with COVID-19, enrolled during active disease. The donor label of this sample is uncertain.

This chain connects TRBV7-2 to TRBJ2-3; possibly TRBD1 for D (5 bases). Germline CDR1 is SGHTA and CDR2 is FQGNSA. The CDR3 contains 14 residues. Trimming took 2 bases from V and 4 from J, leaving 10 bases between them. CDR3 protein: CASSLSGYADTQYF. The CDR3 nucleotides read TGTGCCAGCAGCTTATCAGGGTACGCAGATACGCAGTATTTT. Based on the CDR3 plus reference TRBV7-2 and TRBJ2-3, the full variable domain is GAGVSQSPSNKVTEKGKDVELRCDPISGHTALYWYRQSLGQGLEFLIYFQGNSAPDKSGLPSDRFSAERTGGSVSTLTIQRTQQEDSAVYLCASSLSGYADTQYFGPGTRLTVL.

The chain carries TRBV24-1 and TRBJ1-5, with no clear D. The germline CDR1 and CDR2 sequences are KGHDR and SFDVKD. V lost 9 bases, J lost 0 bases, and 11 bases lay in between. The CDR3 has 14 amino acids. CDR3 in DNA: TGTGCCACCGCCACAAAGAATAGCAATCAGCCCCAGCATTTT. Translating gives CATATKNSNQPQHF.

The chain uses TRBV6-1 and TRBJ1-2; unclear D gene. Germline V gene data show CDR1 as MNHNS and CDR2 as SASEGT. Trimming removed 0 bases at V and 4 bases at J, with 15 bases between. CDR3 length: 16 amino acids. The CDR3 is CASSEALGQIGYGYTF. CDR3 coding DNA: TGTGCCAGCAGTGAAGCGCTTGGGCAAATTGGCTATGGCTACACCTTC.

The chain uses TRBV5-1 and TRBJ2-7, with TRBD1 matching 11 bases. The germline gives CDR1 SGHRS, CDR2 YFSETQ. CDR3 length equals 15 residues. V trimming: 4 bases; J trimming: 3 bases; junction bases outside the gene matches: 6. The CDR3 sequence: CASSAGTGGFYEQYF. The CDR3 nucleotides are TGCGCCAGCAGCGCAGGGACAGGGGGGTTCTACGAGCAGTACTTC.

CDR3 residues: CASSLRQGGGNEKLFF. The CDR3 DNA is TGTGCCAGCAGCTTGCGGCAGGGAGGGGGTAATGAAAAACTGTTTTTT. V gene TRBV5-4 combines with J gene TRBJ1-4; a weak D match, TRBD1 (6 bases). Germline loops: CDR1 SGHNT, CDR2 YYREEE (reference sequence). V gave up 1 base and J gave up 4 bases, with 14 bases separating them. This CDR3 has 16 amino acids.